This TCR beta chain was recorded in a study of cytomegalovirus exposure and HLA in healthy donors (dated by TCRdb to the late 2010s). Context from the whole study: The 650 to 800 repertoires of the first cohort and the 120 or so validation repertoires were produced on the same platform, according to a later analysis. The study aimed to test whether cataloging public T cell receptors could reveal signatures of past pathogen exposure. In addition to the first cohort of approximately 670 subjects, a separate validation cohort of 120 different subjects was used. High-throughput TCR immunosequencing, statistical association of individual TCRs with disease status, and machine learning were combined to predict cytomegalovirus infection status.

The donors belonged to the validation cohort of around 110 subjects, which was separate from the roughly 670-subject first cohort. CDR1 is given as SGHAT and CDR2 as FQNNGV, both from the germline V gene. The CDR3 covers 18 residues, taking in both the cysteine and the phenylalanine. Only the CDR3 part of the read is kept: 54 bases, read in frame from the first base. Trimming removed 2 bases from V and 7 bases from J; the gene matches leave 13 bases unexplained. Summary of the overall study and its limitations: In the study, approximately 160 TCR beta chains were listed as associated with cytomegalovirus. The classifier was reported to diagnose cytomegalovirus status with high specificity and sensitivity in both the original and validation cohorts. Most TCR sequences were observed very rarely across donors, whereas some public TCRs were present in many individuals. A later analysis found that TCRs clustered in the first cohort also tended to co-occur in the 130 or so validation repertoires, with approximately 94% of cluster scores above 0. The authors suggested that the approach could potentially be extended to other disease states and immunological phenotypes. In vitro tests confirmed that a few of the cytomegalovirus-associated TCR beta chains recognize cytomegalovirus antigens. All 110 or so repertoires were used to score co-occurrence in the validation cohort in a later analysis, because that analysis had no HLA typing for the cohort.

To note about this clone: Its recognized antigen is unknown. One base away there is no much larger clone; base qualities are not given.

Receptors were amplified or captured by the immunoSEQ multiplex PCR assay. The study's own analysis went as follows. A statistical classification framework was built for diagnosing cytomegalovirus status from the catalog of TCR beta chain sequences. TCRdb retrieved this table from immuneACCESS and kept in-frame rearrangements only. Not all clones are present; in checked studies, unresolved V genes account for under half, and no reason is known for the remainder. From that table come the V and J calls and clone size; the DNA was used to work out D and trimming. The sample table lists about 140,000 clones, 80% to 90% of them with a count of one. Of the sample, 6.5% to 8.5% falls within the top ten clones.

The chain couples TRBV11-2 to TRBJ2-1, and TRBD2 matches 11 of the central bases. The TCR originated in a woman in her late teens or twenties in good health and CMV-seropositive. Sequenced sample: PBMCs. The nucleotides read TGTGCCAGCAGCTTAAGTATAGGTAGCGGGAGGGCCAAAAATGAGCAGTTCTTC. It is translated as CASSLSIGSGRAKNEQFF.